This TCR beta chain came from a study of identical twins. Points from the study as a whole: Those out-of-frame alpha sequences shared by twins showed an excess of low generation probability.

From the 5' RACE reads, TCRdb called clonotypes with MiXCR, one entry per CDR3 protein. The sample yields 400,000 to 500,000 distinct CDR3 sequences, roughly 18% seen once. This clonotype was seen a few times. Its antigen is not known. CDR3 size: 15 residues. Germline CDR1 MNHEY, CDR2 SMNVEV (reference sequence). The V and J ends lost 3 bases and 4 bases, in that order; junction bases with no gene match: 5. Each donor was a healthy Caucasian. This clonotype was obtained from a man between 45 and 60 years old in good health. The J gene is TRBJ2-1, the V gene TRBV27, with 8 positions matching TRBD2. Sequences were obtained from naive T cells sorted from blood. CDR3 sequence reads: CASSFPLAGYNEQFF. The CDR3 nucleotides read TGTGCCAGCAGTTTTCCCCTAGCGGGTTACAATGAGCAGTTCTTC.